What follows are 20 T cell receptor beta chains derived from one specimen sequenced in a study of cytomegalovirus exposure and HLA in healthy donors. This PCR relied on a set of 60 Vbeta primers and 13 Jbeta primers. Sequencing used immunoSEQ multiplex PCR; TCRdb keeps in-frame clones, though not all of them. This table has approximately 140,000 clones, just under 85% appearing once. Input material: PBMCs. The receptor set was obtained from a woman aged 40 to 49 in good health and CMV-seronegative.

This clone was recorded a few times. The CDR3 here is CASSQGGLAGETQYF. The CDR3 coding sequence is TGTGCCAGCAGCCAGGGGGGACTAGCGGGAGAGACCCAGTACTTC. The chain employs TRBV4-2 and TRBJ2-5; TRBD2 agrees at 12 bases. The germline CDR1 and CDR2 sequences are LGHNA and YNFKEQ. The CDR3 sequence is 15 residues long. Trimming removed 3 bases from V and 4 bases from J; junction bases left unmatched: 3.

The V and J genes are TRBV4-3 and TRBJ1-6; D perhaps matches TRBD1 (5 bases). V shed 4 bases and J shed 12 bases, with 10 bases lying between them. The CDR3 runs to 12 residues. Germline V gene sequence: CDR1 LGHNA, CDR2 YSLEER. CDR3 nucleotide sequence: TGCGCCAGCAGCCTACCGGGACTACCCCTCCACTTT. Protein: CASSLPGLPLHF.

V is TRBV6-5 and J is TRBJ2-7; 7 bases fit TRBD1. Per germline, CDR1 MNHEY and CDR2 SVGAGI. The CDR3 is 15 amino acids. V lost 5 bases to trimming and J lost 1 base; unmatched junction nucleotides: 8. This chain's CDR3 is CASSQDRDKSYEQYF. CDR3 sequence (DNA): TGTGCCAGCAGTCAAGACAGGGACAAATCCTACGAGCAGTACTTC.

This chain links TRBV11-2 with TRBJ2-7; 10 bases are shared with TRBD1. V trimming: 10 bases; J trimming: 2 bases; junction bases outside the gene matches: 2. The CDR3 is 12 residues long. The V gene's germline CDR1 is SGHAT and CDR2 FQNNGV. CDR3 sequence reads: CATGQGAYEQYF. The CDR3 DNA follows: TGTGCCACCGGACAGGGGGCCTACGAGCAGTACTTC.

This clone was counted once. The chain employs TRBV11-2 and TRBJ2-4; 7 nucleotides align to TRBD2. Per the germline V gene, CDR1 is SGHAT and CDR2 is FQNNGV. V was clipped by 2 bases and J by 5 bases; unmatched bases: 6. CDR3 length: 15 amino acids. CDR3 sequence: CASSLNGRVQNIQYF. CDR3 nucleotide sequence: TGTGCCAGCAGCTTAAATGGGAGGGTCCAAAACATTCAGTACTTC. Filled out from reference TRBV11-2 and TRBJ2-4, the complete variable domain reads EAGVAQSPRYKIIEKRQSVAFWCNPISGHATLYWYQQILGQGPKLLIQFQNNGVVDDSQLPKDRFSAERLKGVDSTLKIQPAKLEDSAVYLCASSLNGRVQNIQYFGAGTRLSVL.

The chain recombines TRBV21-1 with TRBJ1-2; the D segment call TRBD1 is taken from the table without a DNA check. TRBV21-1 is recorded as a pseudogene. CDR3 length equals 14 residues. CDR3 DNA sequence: TGTGCCAGCAGCCCTGACAGGTCCAACTATGGCTACACCTTC. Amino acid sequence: CASSPDRSNYGYTF.

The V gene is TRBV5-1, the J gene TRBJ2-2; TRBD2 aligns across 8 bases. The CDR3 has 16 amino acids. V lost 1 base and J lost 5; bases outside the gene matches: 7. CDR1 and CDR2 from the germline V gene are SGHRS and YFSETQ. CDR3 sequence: CASSLRPSGLTGELFF. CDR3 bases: TGCGCCAGCAGCTTGCGGCCTAGCGGGTTAACCGGGGAGCTGTTTTTT.

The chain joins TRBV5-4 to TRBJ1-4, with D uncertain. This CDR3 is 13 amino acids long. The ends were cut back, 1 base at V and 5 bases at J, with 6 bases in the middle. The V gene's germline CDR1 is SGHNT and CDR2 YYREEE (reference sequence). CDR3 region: CASSLTANEKLFF. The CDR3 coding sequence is TGTGCCAGCAGCTTGACAGCCAATGAAAAACTGTTTTTT.

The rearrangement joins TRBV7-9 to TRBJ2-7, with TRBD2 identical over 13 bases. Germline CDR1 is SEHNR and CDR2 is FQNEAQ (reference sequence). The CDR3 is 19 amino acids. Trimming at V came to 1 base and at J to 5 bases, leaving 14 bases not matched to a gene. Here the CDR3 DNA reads TGTGCCAGCAGCTTAGGATGGACTAGCGGGAGCTTCGATCTCGACGAGCAGTACTTC. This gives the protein CASSLGWTSGSFDLDEQYF. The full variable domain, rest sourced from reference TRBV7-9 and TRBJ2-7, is DTGVSQNPRHKITKRGQNVTFRCDPISEHNRLYWYRQTLGQGPEFLTYFQNEAQLEKSRLLSDRFSAERPKGSFSTLEIQRTEQGDSAMYLCASSLGWTSGSFDLDEQYFGPGTRLTVT.

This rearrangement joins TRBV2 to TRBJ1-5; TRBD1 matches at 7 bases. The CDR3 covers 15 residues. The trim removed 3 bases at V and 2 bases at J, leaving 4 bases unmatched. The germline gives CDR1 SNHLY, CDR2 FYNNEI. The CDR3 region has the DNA TGTGCCAGCAGTGATGAAGGGGGCGGCAATCAGCCCCAGCATTTT. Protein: CASSDEGGGNQPQHF. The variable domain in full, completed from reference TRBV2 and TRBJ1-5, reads EPEVTQTPSHQVTQMGQEVILRCVPISNHLYFYWYRQILGQKVEFLVSFYNNEISEKSEIFDDQFSVERPDGSNFTLKIRSTKLEDSAMYFCASSDEGGGNQPQHFGDGTRLSIL.

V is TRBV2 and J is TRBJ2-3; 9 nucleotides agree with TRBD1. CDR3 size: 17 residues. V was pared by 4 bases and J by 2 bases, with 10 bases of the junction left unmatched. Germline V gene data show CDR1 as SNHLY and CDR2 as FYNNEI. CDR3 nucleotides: TGTGCCAGCAGTGGCTGGGGCAGGACAGGGGTCACAGATACGCAGTATTTT. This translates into CASSGWGRTGVTDTQYF.

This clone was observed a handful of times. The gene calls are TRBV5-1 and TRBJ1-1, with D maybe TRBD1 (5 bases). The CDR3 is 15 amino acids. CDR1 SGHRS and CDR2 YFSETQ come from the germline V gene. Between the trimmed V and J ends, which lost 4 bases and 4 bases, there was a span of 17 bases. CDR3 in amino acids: CASSPFSRVATEAFF. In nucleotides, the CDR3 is TGCGCCAGCAGCCCCTTCTCCAGGGTGGCCACTGAAGCTTTCTTT.

The CDR3 DNA is TGTGCCAGCAGTTACACCGGGACACCCTACGAGCAGTACTTC. Protein: CASSYTGTPYEQYF. The rearrangement uses TRBV27 and TRBJ2-7; possible D gene TRBD1, 6 bases. V dropped 4 bases and J dropped 2 bases, with 12 bases sitting between them. The CDR3 sequence is 14 residues long. Germline CDR1 reads MNHEY; CDR2 reads SMNVEV (reference sequence).

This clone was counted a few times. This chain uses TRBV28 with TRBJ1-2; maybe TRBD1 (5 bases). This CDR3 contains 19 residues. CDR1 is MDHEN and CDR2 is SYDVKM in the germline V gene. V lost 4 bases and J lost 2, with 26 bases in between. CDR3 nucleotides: TGTGCCAGCAGTTCCGGTAGAAGTTCACGGGGGAGATGGAACTATGGCTACACCTTC. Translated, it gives CASSSGRSSRGRWNYGYTF.

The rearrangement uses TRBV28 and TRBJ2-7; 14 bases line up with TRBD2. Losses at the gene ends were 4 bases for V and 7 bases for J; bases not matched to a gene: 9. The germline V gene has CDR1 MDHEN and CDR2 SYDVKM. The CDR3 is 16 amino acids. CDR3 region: CASSSPGTSGSEEQYF. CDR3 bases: TGTGCCAGCAGTTCTCCCGGGACTAGCGGGAGTGAGGAGCAGTACTTC.

The DNA for the CDR3 is TGTGCCAGCAGCTGGCGGGAGGGGTACGAGCAGTACTTC. Its protein product is CASSWREGYEQYF. The V and J genes are TRBV5-6 and TRBJ2-5; TRBD2 matches at 9 bases. The DNA end is more similar to TRBJ2-7, so the J call may be wrong. This CDR3 is 13 amino acids long. Looked up from germline, CDR1 is SGHDT and CDR2 is YYEEEE.

CDR3 nucleotides: TGTGCCAGCAGCACGAACCGGGACAGGTTGTCTGGGGCCAACGTCCTGACTTTC. This gives the protein CASSTNRDRLSGANVLTF. V gene TRBV7-2 combines with J gene TRBJ2-6, with 8 bases identical to TRBD1. Germline CDR1 is SGHTA and CDR2 is FQGNSA. The CDR3 is 18 residues long. V lost 5 bases, J lost 1 base, and 10 bases stayed unmatched. Using reference TRBV7-2 and TRBJ2-6 for the parts outside the CDR3, the full variable domain is GAGVSQSPSNKVTEKGKDVELRCDPISGHTALYWYRQSLGQGLEFLIYFQGNSAPDKSGLPSDRFSAERTGGSVSTLTIQRTQQEDSAVYLCASSTNRDRLSGANVLTFGAGSRLTVL.

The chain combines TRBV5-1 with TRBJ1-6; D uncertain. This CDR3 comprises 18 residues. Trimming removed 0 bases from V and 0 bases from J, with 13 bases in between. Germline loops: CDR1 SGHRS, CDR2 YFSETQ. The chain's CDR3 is CASSLAGSGSSYNSPLHF. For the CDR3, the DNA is TGCGCCAGCAGCTTGGCCGGGTCGGGGAGCTCCTATAATTCACCCCTCCACTTT.

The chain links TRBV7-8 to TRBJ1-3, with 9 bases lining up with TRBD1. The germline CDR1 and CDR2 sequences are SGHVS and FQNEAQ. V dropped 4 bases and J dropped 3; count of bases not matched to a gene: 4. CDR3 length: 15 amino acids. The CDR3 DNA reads TGTGCCAGCAGCTCAGACAGGGGGTTTGGAAACACCATATATTTT. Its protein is CASSSDRGFGNTIYF.

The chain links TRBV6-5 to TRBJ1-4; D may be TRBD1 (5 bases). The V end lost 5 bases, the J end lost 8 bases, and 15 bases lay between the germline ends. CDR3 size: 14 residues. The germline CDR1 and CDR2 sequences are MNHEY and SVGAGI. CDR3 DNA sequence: TGTGCCAGCAGTCCAAGTTGGGGGGGGGAAAAACTGTTTTTT. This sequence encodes CASSPSWGGEKLFF.